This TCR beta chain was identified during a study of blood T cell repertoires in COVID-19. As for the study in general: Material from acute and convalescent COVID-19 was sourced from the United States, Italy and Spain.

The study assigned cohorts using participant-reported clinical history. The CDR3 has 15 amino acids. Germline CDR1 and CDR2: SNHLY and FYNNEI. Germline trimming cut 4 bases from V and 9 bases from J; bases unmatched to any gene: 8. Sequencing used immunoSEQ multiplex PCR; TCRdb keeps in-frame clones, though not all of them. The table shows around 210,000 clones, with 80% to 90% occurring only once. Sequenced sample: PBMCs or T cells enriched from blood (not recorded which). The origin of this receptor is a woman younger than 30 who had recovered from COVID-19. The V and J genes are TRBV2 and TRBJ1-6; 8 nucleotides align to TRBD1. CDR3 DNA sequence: TGTGCCAGCAGTGTCCACAGGGGGGACAGTTCACCCCTCCACTTT. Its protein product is CASSVHRGDSSPLHF.